This TCR beta chain was recorded in a study of molecular identifiers for immune sequencing clone quantification. TCRdb used MiXCR to reprocess the PCR reads, holding one entry per CDR3 protein. The repertoire includes roughly 71,000 distinct CDR3 sequences, about a fifth of them detected once, and under 2% sits in the top ten. Germline V CDR1 and CDR2: SGHTA, FQGNSA. Trimming shortened V by 1 base and J by 0 bases, and 13 bases separated the two germline ends. The CDR3 spans 17 residues. Findings and caveats of the study: Clonotypes surpassing 20 RNA copies contained over 97% of effector molecules, versus under 1% in naive cells.

This clonotype has ten or more counts. Its antigen is undetermined. The authors sorted naive CD8 T cells as CD8+CD4-CCR7+CD45RA+. Sequencing was carried out using naive CD8+ T cells from blood, with Jurkat cell RNA spiked in. The subset was: FACS-sorted CD8+CD4-CCR7+CD45RA+ naive T cells. This TCR came from a human donor in good health. Some libraries in this study had Jurkat cell RNA spiked in. This sequence joins TRBV7-2 and TRBJ1-5, with a weak D call TRBD1 (5 bases). For the CDR3, the DNA is TGTGCCAGCAGCTTAGTTCCTTGGGGGAGTAGCAATCAGCCCCAGCATTTT. Translated, it gives CASSLVPWGSSNQPQHF.